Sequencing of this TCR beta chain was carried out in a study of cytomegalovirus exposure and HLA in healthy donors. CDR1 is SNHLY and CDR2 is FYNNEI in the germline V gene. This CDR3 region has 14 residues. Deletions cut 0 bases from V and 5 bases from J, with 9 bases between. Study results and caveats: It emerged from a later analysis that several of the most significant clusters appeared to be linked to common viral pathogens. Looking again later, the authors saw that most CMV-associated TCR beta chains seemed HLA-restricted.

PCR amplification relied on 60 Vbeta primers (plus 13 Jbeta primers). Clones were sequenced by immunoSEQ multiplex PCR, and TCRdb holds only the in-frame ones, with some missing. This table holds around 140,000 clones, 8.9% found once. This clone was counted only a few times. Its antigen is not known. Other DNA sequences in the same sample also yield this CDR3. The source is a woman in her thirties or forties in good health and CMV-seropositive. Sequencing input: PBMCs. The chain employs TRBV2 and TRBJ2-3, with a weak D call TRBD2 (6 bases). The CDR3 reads CASSEAGRGDTQYF. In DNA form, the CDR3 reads TGTGCCAGCAGTGAAGCGGGGCGGGGAGATACGCAGTATTTT.